The T cell receptor (beta chain) described here comes from a study of beta chain features in type 1 diabetes. The wider study: Healthy donors, compared against patients, showed similar age, gender and cell yields.

Study-level findings and limits: TCRB CDR3 length was moderately but significantly reduced in all four CD4+ subsets of Type 1 diabetes patients.

In regard to this clone: Its antigen remains unidentified.

Reverse transcription of all isolated RNA meant that expressed TCRB transcripts were sequenced. Here immunoSEQ multiplex PCR was the method, and the copy in TCRdb shows in-frame clones only, minus some. Of 240,000 or so clones in the sample, 68% were seen once. V lost 5 bases and J lost 5; bases outside the gene matches: 10. The CDR3 sequence is 15 residues long. Germline values: CDR1 LGHNA, CDR2 YNFKEQ. The authors took one heparinised blood draw, averaging about 120 mL, from each donor. Sample: naive CD4+ T cells from blood. The sequence was collected from a man between 25 and 39 years old in good health. The chain has TRBV4-2 and TRBJ2-5, with 8 bases lining up with TRBD2. CDR3 nucleotide sequence: TGTGCCAGCAGCACAGGAGGAGCGGGGGACGAGACCCAGTACTTC. It is translated as CASSTGGAGDETQYF.